The T cell receptor beta chain under discussion was sequenced for a study of CD8+ T cells in alopecia areata. Study in general: Those treated were given oral tofacitinib at 5 to 10 mg twice daily. Tofacitinib therapy took 6 to 18 months; 6 months off drug came after.

This clone was seen a few times. No antigen is known for it. Extracted from the samples, RNA was reverse transcribed into cDNA to serve as the sequencing template. TCRdb keeps only in-frame clones here, not all; method: immunoSEQ multiplex PCR. The table includes roughly 150,000 clones, about 60% detected once. Regarding the study as a whole: Besides other cells, scalp samples also yield sequences of resident alphabeta T cells from normal skin. Alopecia totalis/universalis scalp especially showed more expanded CD8+ clones than normal scalp.

In germline, CDR1 is LGHNA, CDR2 YNFKEQ. Losses at the gene ends were 3 bases for V and 8 bases for J; bases not matched to a gene: 23. The CDR3 covers 20 residues. This material consisted of CD4+ T cells sorted from blood, taken at week 0. The rearrangement uses TRBV4-2 and TRBJ2-1; the match to TRBD2 covers 9 bases. The TCR was taken from a human donor with alopecia areata. The CDR3 loop reads CASSQLRAGGHIAPTDEQFF. As DNA, the CDR3 is TGTGCCAGCAGCCAGTTGAGAGCGGGGGGCCATATCGCCCCTACCGATGAGCAGTTCTTC.